The present entry profiles one T cell receptor (beta chain) with its context. Its target is not known. The germline V and J ends were trimmed by 4 bases and 0 bases, with 17 bases remaining between them. CDR3 size: 17 residues. The germline gives CDR1 SGHTA, CDR2 FQGTGA. The input for sorted-subset replicate PCRs was around 0.2 ug DNA, around 30,000 T cell genomes. Repertoires were generated with immunoSEQ multiplex PCR, while TCRdb's copy carries only in-frame clones and drops some. The table has approximately 2,000,000 clones, roughly 92% seen once. These data belong to a study of shared clonotypes between healthy human individuals. General study results and limits: Generation probabilities were higher for clonotypes shared across all four sorted-subset donors than for unshared ones.

V is TRBV7-3 and J is TRBJ2-3; D remains ambiguous. The TCR was taken from a man aged 18-30 years in good health. Some clones in this sample may be carry-over from other donors' samples. The sequencing input was naive CD4+ T cells from PBMCs. Subset in this sample: CD45RA+ positively selected. The CDR3 nucleotides are TGTGCCAGCAGCTCCCCCCGTGGCGGATCTAGCACAGATACGCAGTATTTT. Its protein product is CASSSPRGGSSTDTQYF.